Described below is a single T cell receptor beta chain sequence and its context. These data originate in a study of cytomegalovirus exposure and HLA in healthy donors. 60 Vbeta and 13 Jbeta primers were used in PCR. Measured with immunoSEQ multiplex PCR; TCRdb has only the in-frame clones, and not every one. The repertoire holds 110,000 to 150,000 clones, with 8.5% to 10% as singletons. From germline, CDR1 is MNHEY and CDR2 SVGAGI. The length of the CDR3 is 13 residues. V was cut by 6 bases and J by 7 bases, with 15 bases left in between. The donors were healthy bone marrow donors. This sequence originates from a man aged 50 to 60 in good health and CMV-seronegative. The gene calls are TRBV6-5 and TRBJ1-1; weak D call: TRBD1 (6 bases). The specimen sequenced was PBMCs. The CDR3 DNA reads as TGTGCCAGCAGCCCAACAGGGCCCGGTGAAGCTTTCTTT. It specifies CASSPTGPGEAFF.